These 19 T cell receptor beta chains originate from one sample sequenced in a study of identical twins (dated by TCRdb to the mid-2010s). Libraries were constructed by 5' RACE. Sequencing was performed on an Illumina HiSeq 2000. The public reads were reprocessed in TCRdb via fastp at Q25 and MiXCR, keeping in-frame beta chains. Entries are consolidated by CDR3 protein sequence, retaining the most common genes and DNA. The sample includes 200,000 to 250,000 distinct CDR3 sequences, with roughly 7.5% observed a single time. Jointly, the top ten make up more than 1.5% of the sample. These data were also reused for a study on yellow fever vaccine responses in identical twins.

The specimen was memory (CD45RO+) T cells sorted from blood. What the cell subset or site label conveys for this sample: CD45RO+ enriched T cells. All receptors come from a woman younger than 30 in good health.

This clonotype was seen a handful of times. This rearrangement joins TRBV2 to TRBJ2-1, with TRBD2 matching 9 bases. Per germline, CDR1 SNHLY and CDR2 FYNNEI. V shed 5 bases and J 3 bases; nucleotides not matched to a gene: 8. The CDR3 totals 16 residues. The CDR3 nucleotides are TGTGCCAGCAGTCGATCCAGGACTAGCGTCTACAATGAGCAGTTCTTC. Its translation is CASSRSRTSVYNEQFF.

This clonotype was recorded many times. The chain couples TRBV5-1 to TRBJ1-2, with D perhaps TRBD1 (6 bases). This CDR3 is built from 14 residues. Trimming left V 0 bases short and J 7 bases short, with 13 bases between. Germline V gene sequence: CDR1 SGHRS, CDR2 YFSETQ. As DNA, the CDR3 is TGCGCCAGCAGCTTGGATCCAGGGGACGGTGGCTACACCTTC. It codes for CASSLDPGDGGYTF.

CDR3 sequence (DNA): TGCAGTGCTAGGGGGACAGGCAGCACAGATACGCAGTATTTT. Protein: CSARGTGSTDTQYF. This chain connects TRBV20-1 to TRBJ2-3, with 8 bases fitting TRBD1. Germline CDR1 and CDR2: DFQATT and SNEGSKA (reference sequence). V gave up 3 bases and J gave up 0 bases; unmatched junction bases: 2. The CDR3 has 14 amino acids.

This clonotype was found many times. The chain recombines TRBV29-1 with TRBJ2-5, with no clear D. V lost 6 bases, J lost 3 bases, and 20 bases lay in between. The V gene's germline CDR1 is SQVTM and CDR2 ANQGSEA. The CDR3 length is 15 residues. CDR3 amino acids: CSVRNGVLEEETQYF. Written as DNA, the CDR3 is TGCAGCGTCCGAAATGGGGTCCTAGAGGAAGAGACCCAGTACTTC.

The V gene is TRBV12-3 or TRBV12-4, the J gene TRBJ2-7; 14 nucleotides match TRBD2. J was trimmed by 0 bases and V by 6 bases; bases with no gene match: 13. The CDR3 has 19 amino acids. This CDR3 reads CASRAAPGTSGGLSYEQYF. In DNA form, the CDR3 reads TGTGCCAGCAGGGCGGCTCCCGGGACTAGCGGGGGCCTCTCCTACGAGCAGTACTTC.

The rearrangement links TRBV28 to TRBJ2-5, with D possibly matching TRBD1 (6 bases). There are 14 residues in the CDR3. Trimming pared 6 bases from V and 1 base from J, leaving 12 bases between. Germline V gene data show CDR1 as MDHEN and CDR2 as SYDVKM. CDR3 in amino acids: CASRTTGLQETQYF. CDR3 in DNA: TGTGCCAGCAGAACTACAGGGCTCCAAGAGACCCAGTACTTC.

This clonotype was observed many times. This CDR3 reads CASSYSTGMTKNIQYF. The CDR3 DNA is TGTGCCAGCAGTTACTCGACAGGGATGACCAAAAACATTCAGTACTTC. The chain links TRBV6-2 or TRBV6-3 to TRBJ2-4; 7 bases match TRBD1. J was trimmed by 2 bases and V by 0 bases; bases with no gene match: 4. The germline CDR1 and CDR2 sequences are MNHEY and SVGEGT. The CDR3 is 16 residues long.

This clonotype was seen ten or more times. The chain recombines TRBV28 with TRBJ2-3, with a tentative D call TRBD2 (6 bases). Germline-derived CDR1 and CDR2 are MDHEN and SYDVKM. Trimming shortened V by 2 bases and J by 2 bases, and 11 bases separated the two germline ends. The CDR3 is made up of 15 amino acids. For the CDR3, the DNA is TGTGCCAGCAGTTTAGAGGGACTCAACACAGATACGCAGTATTTT. The encoded protein is CASSLEGLNTDTQYF.

This clonotype was recorded a few times. This rearrangement joins TRBV7-8 to TRBJ2-7; 10 nucleotides align to TRBD1. Trimming at V came to 5 bases and at J to 2 bases, leaving 9 bases not matched to a gene. CDR3 size: 16 residues. CDR1 SGHVS and CDR2 FQNEAQ come from the germline V gene. CDR3 region: CASSPVGGQGTYEQYF. Here the CDR3 DNA reads TGTGCCAGCAGCCCGGTCGGGGGACAGGGGACCTACGAGCAGTACTTC.

The V call is TRBV5-1, the J call TRBJ2-5; unclear D gene. The CDR3 is 14 amino acids. Trimming stripped 0 bases from V and 1 base from J, with 7 bases between. Germline V lookup: CDR1 SGHRS, CDR2 YFSETQ. CDR3 nucleotide sequence: TGCGCCAGCAGCTTGGTCGCCTCCCAAGAGACCCAGTACTTC. Translation gives CASSLVASQETQYF.

This clonotype occurred many times. The gene calls are TRBV12-3 or TRBV12-4 and TRBJ2-1; D uncertain. Trimming took off 3 bases at V and 4 bases at J, with 4 bases between the two ends. This CDR3 comprises 12 residues. The CDR3 loop reads CASSFRYNEQFF. In nucleotides, the CDR3 is TGTGCCAGCAGTTTCAGGTACAATGAGCAGTTCTTC.

In this sample, this clonotype turned up a few times. V gene TRBV7-2 combines with J gene TRBJ2-7; TRBD2 might be the D (6 bases). Germline V gene sequence: CDR1 SGHTA, CDR2 FQGNSA. V was pared by 3 bases and J by 4 bases, with 16 bases between. The CDR3 totals 15 residues. CDR3 region: CASSLGLARRYEQYF. The CDR3 nucleotides read TGTGCCAGCAGCTTGGGGCTAGCGAGACGTTACGAGCAGTACTTC. Combining the CDR3 with reference TRBV7-2 and TRBJ2-7 gives the whole variable domain GAGVSQSPSNKVTEKGKDVELRCDPISGHTALYWYRQSLGQGLEFLIYFQGNSAPDKSGLPSDRFSAERTGGSVSTLTIQRTQQEDSAVYLCASSLGLARRYEQYFGPGTRLTVT.

This clonotype showed up many times. The chain links TRBV20-1 to TRBJ2-1; D is undetermined. V was cut by 3 bases and J by 7 bases, with 10 bases left in between. Germline V CDR1 and CDR2: DFQATT, SNEGSKA (reference sequence). The CDR3 consists of 12 residues. In DNA form, the CDR3 reads TGCAGTGCTAGGAAGCTAGAAAATGAGCAGTTCTTC. Its translation is CSARKLENEQFF.

This chain uses TRBV6-1 with TRBJ2-7, with 10 bases aligning to TRBD2. The CDR3 sequence is 15 residues long. Germline assignment: CDR1 MNHNS and CDR2 SASEGT. The junction had 8 bases not matched to a gene; V was cut back by 3 bases and J by 6 bases. CDR3 DNA: TGTGCCAGCAGTGAGGCGGCTAGCGGGAGTGGCGAGCAGTACTTC. Its translation is CASSEAASGSGEQYF.

This clonotype has ten or more counts. The chain combines TRBV5-1 with TRBJ2-2; TRBD1 might be the D (5 bases). From germline, CDR1 is SGHRS and CDR2 YFSETQ. This CDR3 is 14 amino acids long. Trimming removed 4 bases from V and 4 bases from J, with 11 bases in between. This CDR3 reads CASSPQQVTGELFF. CDR3 sequence (DNA): TGCGCCAGCAGCCCCCAACAGGTCACCGGGGAGCTGTTTTTT.

This clonotype was seen more than once but under ten times. The gene calls are TRBV2 and TRBJ2-1; D call uncertain. V was shortened by 7 bases and J by 0 bases, with 13 bases between the two germline ends. The CDR3 length is 15 residues. Germline CDR1 reads SNHLY; CDR2 reads FYNNEI. The CDR3 sequence: CASTKLAVSYNEQFF. The CDR3 DNA sequence: TGTGCCAGCACCAAGCTGGCGGTCTCCTACAATGAGCAGTTCTTC.

This clonotype was found a few times. The J gene is TRBJ2-1, the V gene TRBV18, with D unclear. Looked up from germline, CDR1 is KGHSH and CDR2 is LQKENI. Trimming removed 3 bases from V and 8 bases from J, with 14 bases in between. The CDR3 runs to 14 residues. This CDR3 reads CASSPYLEADEQFF. The CDR3, as DNA: TGTGCCAGCTCACCGTACTTAGAAGCTGATGAGCAGTTCTTC.

This clonotype was detected many times. The J gene is TRBJ1-2, the V gene TRBV4-3; D uncertain. CDR1 is LGHNA and CDR2 is YSLEER in the germline V gene. V was trimmed by 0 bases and J by 8 bases, leaving 10 bases between them. This CDR3 has 13 residues. CDR3: CASSQEGSGGYTF. CDR3 sequence (DNA): TGCGCCAGCAGCCAAGAAGGGTCAGGAGGCTACACCTTC.

Ten or more counts support this clonotype. The chain carries TRBV12-3 or TRBV12-4 and TRBJ1-1; D gene uncertain. With 6 bases removed from V and 2 bases from J, the gap between germline ends came to 13 bases. This CDR3 is built from 14 residues. The CDR3 sequence is CASSPLPANTEAFF. DNA of the CDR3: TGTGCCAGCAGCCCTTTGCCAGCTAACACTGAAGCTTTCTTT.